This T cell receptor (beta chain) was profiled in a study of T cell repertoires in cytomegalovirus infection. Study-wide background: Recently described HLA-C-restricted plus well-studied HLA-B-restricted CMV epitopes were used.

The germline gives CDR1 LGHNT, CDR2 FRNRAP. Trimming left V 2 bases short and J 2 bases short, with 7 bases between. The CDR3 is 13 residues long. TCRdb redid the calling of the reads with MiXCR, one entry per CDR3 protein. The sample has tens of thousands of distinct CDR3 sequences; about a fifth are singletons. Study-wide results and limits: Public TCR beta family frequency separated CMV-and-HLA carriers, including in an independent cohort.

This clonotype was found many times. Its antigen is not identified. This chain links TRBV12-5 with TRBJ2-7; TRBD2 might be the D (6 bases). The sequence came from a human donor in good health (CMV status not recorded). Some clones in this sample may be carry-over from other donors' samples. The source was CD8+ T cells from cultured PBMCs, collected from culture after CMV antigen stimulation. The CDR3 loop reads CASGLPSAYEQYF. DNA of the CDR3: TGTGCTAGTGGTTTGCCTAGCGCCTACGAGCAGTACTTC.